A selection of T cell receptor beta chains follows, all from one sample in a study of blood T cell repertoires in COVID-19. Libraries were prepared by immunoSEQ multiplex PCR; TCRdb keeps only in-frame clonotypes and omits some of them. The sample lists around 160,000 clones, 88% occurring once. Sequencing used peripheral blood. These receptors all come from a human donor in a cohort sampled during active COVID-19. The CDR3 runs from the conserved cysteine through the conserved F or W. Some rows mark clone size as missing; the rest say once, few, many or name a class of expanded clone.

J gene	V gene	clone size	CDR3 protein
TRBJ1-2	TRBV30	-	CAWSVSGYGYTF
TRBJ1-1	TRBV29-1	-	CSPSTVTEAFF
TRBJ2-7	TRBV7-9	-	CASSPRQGAYEQYF
TRBJ1-5	TRBV4-1	once	CASSQLPVMNQPQHF
TRBJ1-6	TRBV10-1	-	CASSRTVLNNSPLHF
TRBJ2-7	TRBV3-1/TRBV3-2	-	CASSQDILREQYF
TRBJ2-7	TRBV7-9	-	CASSTGGASEQYF
TRBJ1-3	TRBV7-2	-	CASSLSDIFGGDTIYF
TRBJ1-5	TRBV28	-	CASSRFHLQGAIQPQHF
TRBJ2-6	TRBV7-8	-	CASSLATRAGANVLTF